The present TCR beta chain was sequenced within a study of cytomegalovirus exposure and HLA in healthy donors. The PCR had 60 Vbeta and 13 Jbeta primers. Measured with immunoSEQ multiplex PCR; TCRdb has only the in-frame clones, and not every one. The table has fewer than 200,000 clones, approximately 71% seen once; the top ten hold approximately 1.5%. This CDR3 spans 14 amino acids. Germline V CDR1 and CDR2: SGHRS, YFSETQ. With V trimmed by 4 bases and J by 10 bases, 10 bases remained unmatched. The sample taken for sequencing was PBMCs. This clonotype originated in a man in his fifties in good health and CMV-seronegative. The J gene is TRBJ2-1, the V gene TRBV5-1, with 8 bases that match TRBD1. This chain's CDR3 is CASSGGQGSGEQFF. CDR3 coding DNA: TGCGCCAGCAGCGGAGGACAGGGTTCAGGGGAGCAGTTCTTC. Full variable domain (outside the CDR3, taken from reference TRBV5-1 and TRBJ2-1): KAGVTQTPRYLIKTRGQQVTLSCSPISGHRSVSWYQQTPGQGLQFLFEYFSETQRNKGNFPGRFSGRQFSNSRSEMNVSTLELGDSALYLCASSGGQGSGEQFFGPGTRLTVL.